This T cell receptor beta chain was recorded in a study of regulatory T cells in long-lasting Graves disease. Building the TCR beta libraries relied on iRepertoire HTBI primers, and CDR3 regions underwent Arm-PCR. TCRdb re-analysed the multiplex PCR reads in MiXCR, keeping a single row per CDR3 protein. The table has almost 450,000 distinct CDR3 sequences, 16% seen once; the top ten hold 9.5% to 12%. This clonotype showed up many times. Indicated time point: newly diagnosed GD, antithyroid drugs for less than 3 months. The TCR library used RNA extracted from PBMCs. Germline values: CDR1 SEHNR, CDR2 FQNEAQ (reference sequence). This CDR3 is 16 amino acids long. The V gene end was trimmed by 5 bases and the J gene end by 5 bases; junction bases not matched to a gene: 9. This sample was also put to use in a study of T cells in Graves' hyperthyroidism and ophthalmopathy. This second study notes: In simple terms, a model built on 13 V-J features told ophthalmopathy apart from stable hyperthyroidism.

The starting material was peripheral blood mononuclear cells (PBMCs), obtained at new diagnosis, from a patient treated with antithyroid drugs. The V gene is TRBV7-9, the J gene TRBJ2-7, with 13 nucleotides matching TRBD2. The origin of this receptor is a woman aged 25-40 years with Graves disease. CDR3: CASSPRTSGSRDEQYF. CDR3 nucleotide sequence: TGTGCCAGCAGCCCTCGGACTAGCGGGAGTCGGGACGAGCAGTACTTC.